The 4 T cell receptor beta chains below come from one sample, sequenced in a study of T cells in Graves' hyperthyroidism and ophthalmopathy. TCR beta CDR3 regions were amplified from RNA transcripts. In the first-round RT-PCR of the TCR CDR3, the HTBI primer set was used. TCRdb itself ran the multiplex PCR reads through MiXCR, one entry per CDR3 protein. The repertoire holds about 610,000 distinct CDR3 sequences, with approximately 15% as singletons. The sample consisted of blood. These receptors all come from a woman in her thirties or forties with Graves' ophthalmopathy.

This clonotype was found many times. This chain links TRBV7-9 with TRBJ2-5; D is ambiguous. This CDR3 spans 16 amino acids. CDR1 is SEHNR and CDR2 is FQNEAQ in the germline V gene (reference sequence). The V and J ends lost 5 bases and 2 bases respectively, with 18 bases between them. CDR3 nucleotide sequence: TGTGCCAGCAGCGCACCGGGCCTTCAAGGGCAAGAGACCCAGTACTTC. This encodes CASSAPGLQGQETQYF.

There are many counts of this clonotype. The V gene is TRBV12-3 or TRBV12-4, the J gene TRBJ2-7; D possibly corresponds to TRBD2 (5 bases). The CDR3 sequence is 12 residues long. Trimming cost V 8 bases and J 0 bases, with 8 bases left between them. The CDR3 sequence: CASGAASYEQYF. In DNA, the CDR3 is TGTGCCAGCGGAGCGGCCTCCTACGAGCAGTACTTC.

This clonotype was counted many times. The chain carries TRBV15 and TRBJ2-5, with D perhaps matching TRBD2 (5 bases). CDR3 length: 15 residues. Per germline, CDR1 LNHNV and CDR2 YYDKDF (reference sequence). V was pared by 3 bases and J by 2 bases, with 13 bases between. This CDR3 reads CATSSLASSQETQYF. The CDR3 DNA follows: TGTGCCACCAGCAGCTTAGCGTCTTCACAAGAGACCCAGTACTTC.

This clonotype was observed many times. The J gene is TRBJ1-2, the V gene TRBV25-1, with D maybe TRBD1 (5 bases). V was clipped by 1 base and J by 0 bases, with 6 bases between them. The CDR3 has 14 amino acids. CDR1 is MGHDK and CDR2 is SYGVNS in the germline V gene. The DNA of the CDR3 is TGTGCCAGCAGTGAATGGGACTCTAACTATGGCTACACCTTC. Translated, it gives CASSEWDSNYGYTF.